Each of the 29 T cell receptor beta chains below was sequenced from the same sample in a study of T cells in tuberculosis (dated by TCRdb to 2017 to 2018). PBMC were thawed, rested overnight, stained with a GMM-loaded CD1B tetramer, a Live/Dead dye and anti-CD3, and then sorted on a FACS Aria II. The CD1B tetramers were loaded with C32 glucose monomycolate that had been purified from Rhodococcus equi. The library was produced with the immunoSEQ multiplex PCR assay. TCRdb carries this immuneACCESS record with in-frame sequences only. Its versions omit some clonotypes, under half of them owing to an unresolved V gene in the studies checked, with the rest unexplained. The sample table lists about 59,000 clones, 81% of them with a count of one. 9.5% to 15% of the sample comes from the top ten. The sample taken for sequencing was CD1b-GMM tetramer-negative cells sorted from PBMCs. The cell subset or site label, as the study defines it: T cells not binding CD1B-GMM tetramer, sorted from same donor. All receptors derive from an adult woman with latent tuberculosis.

This clone occurred once. This CDR3 is CASSFTRGANSPLHF. Here the CDR3 DNA reads TGCGCCAGCAGCTTTACCAGGGGGGCGAATTCACCCCTCCACTTT. The genes are TRBV5-1 and TRBJ1-6; 7 positions match TRBD1. The V and J ends lost 2 bases and 7 bases, in that order; junction bases with no gene match: 6. There are 15 residues in the CDR3. Looked up from germline, CDR1 is SGHRS and CDR2 is YFSETQ.

The chain carries TRBV2 and TRBJ2-1; 11 bases align to TRBD2. Germline trimming cut 3 bases from V and 2 bases from J; bases unmatched to any gene: 0. This CDR3 spans 15 amino acids. Germline CDR1 reads SNHLY; CDR2 reads FYNNEI. The CDR3 is CASSDSGRAYNEQFF. The CDR3 DNA sequence: TGTGCCAGCAGTGATAGCGGGAGGGCCTACAATGAGCAGTTCTTC.

The chain couples TRBV9 to TRBJ2-7, with 7 bases aligning to TRBD1. CDR3 length equals 13 residues. Germline V gene sequence: CDR1 SGDLS, CDR2 YYNGEE. V trimming: 8 bases; J trimming: 4 bases; junction bases outside the gene matches: 9. This CDR3 is CARRAQGRYEQYF. The CDR3 DNA is TGTGCCAGGAGGGCACAGGGGAGATACGAGCAGTACTTC.

The J gene is TRBJ2-7, the V gene TRBV7-8; D is perhaps TRBD1 (6 bases). The CDR3 is 15 amino acids. The germline gives CDR1 SGHVS, CDR2 FQNEAQ. V was cut by 1 base and J by 7 bases, with 17 bases left in between. CDR3 sequence reads: CASSLEGALRGEQYF. The CDR3 DNA is TGTGCCAGCAGCTTAGAAGGCGCGCTCAGGGGAGAGCAGTACTTC.

V and J are TRBV11-2 and TRBJ1-1; 11 bases fit TRBD1. This CDR3 comprises 15 residues. In germline, CDR1 is SGHAT, CDR2 FQNNGV. V was pared by 6 bases and J by 4 bases, with 7 bases of the junction left unmatched. CDR3 in DNA: TGTGCCAGCAGTCCCGGACAGGGGGCCGGCACTGAAGCTTTCTTT. It specifies CASSPGQGAGTEAFF. The complete variable domain, with remaining parts taken from reference TRBV11-2 and TRBJ1-1, reads EAGVAQSPRYKIIEKRQSVAFWCNPISGHATLYWYQQILGQGPKLLIQFQNNGVVDDSQLPKDRFSAERLKGVDSTLKIQPAKLEDSAVYLCASSPGQGAGTEAFFGQGTRLTVV.

This clone was seen a handful of times. The chain couples TRBV6-1 to TRBJ2-3; D is perhaps TRBD2 (5 bases). Germline-derived CDR1 and CDR2 are MNHNS and SASEGT. The CDR3 is 15 residues long. Trimming took off 6 bases at V and 0 bases at J, with 13 bases between the two ends. The CDR3 spells CASSQTRISTDTQYF. CDR3 sequence (DNA): TGTGCCAGCAGCCAAACTAGAATTAGCACAGATACGCAGTATTTT.

The J gene is TRBJ2-5, the V gene TRBV10-2; 11 bases agree with TRBD2. The J segment lost 4 bases and the V segment lost 3 bases, leaving 1 base of the junction unmatched. This CDR3 is built from 14 residues. Per the germline V gene, CDR1 is WSHSY and CDR2 is SAAADI. The CDR3: CASSELAGVETQYF. In DNA form, the CDR3 reads TGCGCCAGCAGTGAACTAGCGGGAGTAGAGACCCAGTACTTC.

The J gene is TRBJ2-5, the V gene TRBV27, with D possibly matching TRBD2 (5 bases). V was trimmed by 4 bases and J by 7 bases, leaving 7 bases between them. Per the germline V gene, CDR1 is MNHEY and CDR2 is SMNVEV (reference sequence). The CDR3 consists of 11 residues. The DNA for the CDR3 is TGTGCCAGCAGTTCCGGAGGGACCCAGTACTTC. The encoded protein is CASSSGGTQYF.

This clone has just a few counts. V is TRBV18 and J is TRBJ1-4; 7 nucleotides line up with TRBD1. The CDR3 has 14 amino acids. Germline CDR1 and CDR2: KGHSH and LQKENI. Unmatched junction bases numbered 9, after V lost 6 bases and J lost 8 bases. This CDR3 is CASSQQGSYEKLFF. The CDR3 DNA sequence: TGTGCCAGCTCTCAACAGGGGTCTTACGAAAAACTGTTTTTT.

The chain links TRBV19 to TRBJ2-2; 7 bases are a match to TRBD1. The CDR3 runs to 14 residues. From germline, CDR1 is LNHDA and CDR2 SQIVND (reference sequence). V lost 4 bases and J lost 3; bases outside the gene matches: 2. The CDR3 coding sequence is TGTGCCAGTAGTAGGGACAGATACACCGGGGAGCTGTTTTTT. This sequence encodes CASSRDRYTGELFF.

The V and J genes are TRBV7-2 and TRBJ2-1; unclear D gene. The CDR3 sequence is 12 residues long. CDR1 and CDR2 (germline): SGHTA, FQGNSA. The ends were cut back, 8 bases at V and 7 bases at J, with 12 bases in the middle. In DNA form, the CDR3 reads TGTGCCAGCGCCCTATCGCGAAATGAGCAGTTCTTC. Translated, it gives CASALSRNEQFF.

The genes are TRBV7-9 and TRBJ1-2; TRBD1 might be the D (6 bases). The CDR3 extends over 14 amino acids. Per the germline V gene, CDR1 is SEHNR and CDR2 is FQNEAQ (reference sequence). The V and J ends lost 6 bases and 3 bases respectively, with 14 bases between them. CDR3 amino acids: CASSSGGRDYGYTF. CDR3 sequence (DNA): TGTGCCAGCAGTTCGGGGGGCCGGGACTATGGCTACACCTTC.

The gene calls are TRBV2 and TRBJ1-5; tentatively, D is TRBD1 (5 bases). The CDR3 spans 13 residues. Germline CDR1 SNHLY, CDR2 FYNNEI. V dropped 8 bases and J dropped 1 base, with 9 bases sitting between them. CDR3: CASWGGSNQPQHF. CDR3 nucleotides: TGTGCCAGCTGGGGGGGGAGCAATCAGCCCCAGCATTTT.

The chain employs TRBV27 and TRBJ2-3, with TRBD1 as a possible D gene (5 bases). The germline V and J ends were trimmed by 5 bases and 2 bases, with 23 bases remaining between them. The CDR3 sequence is 18 residues long. Germline CDR1 MNHEY, CDR2 SMNVEV (reference sequence). As DNA, the CDR3 is TGTGCCAGCAGTCCCTGGGGCTCCCGGCGGACCCCCACAGATACGCAGTATTTT. Protein product: CASSPWGSRRTPTDTQYF.

The V and J genes are TRBV6-1 and TRBJ2-1; D might be TRBD2 (6 bases). Trimming removed 1 base from V and 3 bases from J, with 10 bases in between. This CDR3 is built from 15 residues. Per the germline V gene, CDR1 is MNHNS and CDR2 is SASEGT. The CDR3 loop is CASSEEAGSYNEQFF. DNA of the CDR3: TGTGCCAGCAGTGAAGAAGCCGGGAGCTACAATGAGCAGTTCTTC.

This CDR3 reads CASSDGTGNTGELFF. The CDR3 DNA reads TGTGCCAGCAGTGACGGGACAGGGAACACCGGGGAGCTGTTTTTT. This sequence joins TRBV6-4 and TRBJ2-2, with 8 bases identical to TRBD1. After removal of 2 bases from V and 1 base from J, the junction contained 0 bases not matched to a gene. Germline V CDR1 and CDR2: MRHNA, SNTAGT. CDR3 length: 15 amino acids.

The CDR3 reads CASSLRGELANEQFF. In nucleotides, the CDR3 is TGTGCCAGCAGCCTCCGGGGGGAACTGGCTAATGAGCAGTTCTTC. The chain links TRBV7-3 to TRBJ2-1; 7 bases are shared with TRBD2. The CDR3 has 15 residues. V gave up 5 bases and J gave up 7 bases; unmatched junction bases: 11. Germline CDR1 and CDR2: SGHTA and FQGTGA.

The CDR3 is CASSIQGAYEQYF. The CDR3 nucleotides are TGTGCCAGCTCGATCCAGGGGGCCTACGAGCAGTACTTC. The chain has TRBV18 and TRBJ2-7; 7 bases are shared with TRBD1. The CDR3 has 13 residues. V shed 6 bases and J 2 bases; nucleotides not matched to a gene: 4. Germline-derived CDR1 and CDR2 are KGHSH and LQKENI.

The chain joins TRBV19 to TRBJ2-1, with D possibly TRBD2 on 6 matching bases. This CDR3 is built from 17 residues. The V end was cut by 4 bases, the J end by 0 bases, with 16 bases between. Looked up from germline, CDR1 is LNHDA and CDR2 is SQIVND (reference sequence). As DNA, the CDR3 is TGTGCCAGTAGTACTGCCGGGACTCTGAGCTCCTACAATGAGCAGTTCTTC. Translation gives CASSTAGTLSSYNEQFF.

J is TRBJ2-3 and V is TRBV6-1, with TRBD1 identical over 9 bases. The germline CDR1 and CDR2 sequences are MNHNS and SASEGT. With V trimmed by 7 bases and J by 4 bases, 6 bases remained unmatched. The CDR3 is 14 residues long. The CDR3 DNA reads as TGTGCCAGCACCCGGGACAGGGTCCCAGATACGCAGTATTTT. Translated: CASTRDRVPDTQYF.

This clone was counted a single time. This sequence joins TRBV19 and TRBJ2-5, with D unclear. V dropped 4 bases and J dropped 4 bases, with 7 bases sitting between them. Looked up from germline, CDR1 is LNHDA and CDR2 is SQIVND (reference sequence). The CDR3 runs to 12 residues. This CDR3 is CASSRATETQYF. CDR3 sequence (DNA): TGTGCCAGTAGTAGGGCCACAGAGACCCAGTACTTC.

This clone appeared once. V gene TRBV30 combines with J gene TRBJ2-7; 8 bases are a match to TRBD1. Trimming cost V 5 bases and J 2 bases; bases outside gene matches: 14. Germline V CDR1 and CDR2: GTSNPN, SVGIG (reference sequence). CDR3 size: 16 residues. The CDR3 reads CAWPGQARGGPYEQYF. CDR3 bases: TGTGCCTGGCCGGGACAGGCGCGGGGCGGACCCTACGAGCAGTACTTC.

CDR3 DNA: TGTGCCAGCAGCCCCCGGGGGACCCGCACTGAAGCTTTCTTT. Translated, it gives CASSPRGTRTEAFF. The chain employs TRBV9 and TRBJ1-1; a weak D match, TRBD1 (5 bases). Germline V gives CDR1 SGDLS, CDR2 YYNGEE. The V end lost 4 bases, the J end lost 4 bases, and 14 bases lay between the germline ends. This CDR3 is 14 amino acids long. The whole variable domain, remainder taken from reference TRBV9 and TRBJ1-1, is DSGVTQTPKHLITATGQRVTLRCSPRSGDLSVYWYQQSLDQGLQFLIQYYNGEERAKGNILERFSAQQFPDLHSELNLSSLELGDSALYFCASSPRGTRTEAFFGQGTRLTVV.

The chain links TRBV7-9 to TRBJ2-3, with 16 bases matching TRBD2. The CDR3 contains 18 residues. CDR1 and CDR2 from the germline V gene are SEHNR and FQNEAQ (reference sequence). The J segment lost 6 bases and the V segment lost 5 bases, leaving 11 bases of the junction unmatched. In nucleotides, the CDR3 is TGTGCCAGCAGCCAACCGGGACTAGCGGGAGGGCAGTACGATACGCAGTATTTT. It specifies CASSQPGLAGGQYDTQYF.

This clone was counted a single time. J is TRBJ1-1 and V is TRBV4-1; D is possibly TRBD1 (5 bases). Germline lookup yields CDR1 MGHRA and CDR2 YSYEKL. The CDR3 runs 15 residues. The ends were cut back, 1 base at V and 4 bases at J, with 13 bases in the middle. In DNA, the CDR3 is TGCGCCAGCAGCCAAGGGGGCGGAAGGATCACTGAAGCTTTCTTT. It codes for CASSQGGGRITEAFF.

V gene TRBV5-1 combines with J gene TRBJ2-3; D perhaps matches TRBD2 (6 bases). The germline CDR1 and CDR2 sequences are SGHRS and YFSETQ. Trimming took 0 bases from V and 1 from J, leaving 6 bases between them. The CDR3 runs 14 residues. CDR3 protein: CASSLAGGTDTQYF. The CDR3 nucleotides are TGCGCCAGCAGCTTGGCGGGGGGCACAGATACGCAGTATTTT.

This clone was found once. The chain recombines TRBV4-1 with TRBJ1-1, with D possibly matching TRBD1 (6 bases). The ends were cut back, 8 bases at V and 4 bases at J, with 14 bases in the middle. Germline V lookup: CDR1 MGHRA, CDR2 YSYEKL. This CDR3 has 13 residues. CDR3 in DNA: TGCGCCAGCCGTCGGGGGGCGAGCACTGAAGCTTTCTTT. This sequence encodes CASRRGASTEAFF.

V is TRBV5-1 and J is TRBJ2-5; 8 bases match TRBD1. Germline-derived CDR1 and CDR2 are SGHRS and YFSETQ. The junction had 12 bases not matched to a gene; V was cut back by 3 bases and J by 11 bases. The CDR3 consists of 14 residues. CDR3 sequence (DNA): TGCGCCAGCAGCTCGACAGGGGAAGTAGGGGAGCAGTACTTC. This translates into CASSSTGEVGEQYF.

The V call is TRBV4-3, the J call TRBJ2-1; TRBD2 agrees at 16 bases. The V segment lost 5 bases and the J segment 7 bases; nucleotides outside the gene matches: 5. The CDR3 covers 16 residues. Germline CDR1 LGHNA, CDR2 YSLEER. CDR3 DNA: TGCGCCAGCAGCAAAGGGACTAGCGGGGGGGCGAATGAGCAGTTCTTC. Encoded protein: CASSKGTSGGANEQFF.